These 8 T cell receptor beta chains were sequenced from one sample in a study of beta chain features in type 1 diabetes. Reverse transcribing all isolated RNA meant expressed TCRB transcripts were sequenced. TCRdb's table, derived via immunoSEQ multiplex PCR, lists solely in-frame clones and lacks some. The data contain roughly 140,000 clones, 11% of them singletons. The sequencing input was central memory CD4+ T cells from blood. These receptors all stem from a man between 18 and 35 years old in good health.

This clone has more than one count but fewer than ten. The chain uses TRBV4-1 and TRBJ1-6; 7 bases fit TRBD1. The CDR3 length is 15 residues. V was pared by 5 bases and J by 3 bases, with 4 bases of the junction left unmatched. Germline CDR1 and CDR2: MGHRA and YSYEKL. The CDR3 protein is CASSEGQSYNSPLHF. The CDR3 region has the DNA TGCGCCAGCAGCGAGGGACAGAGCTATAATTCACCCCTCCACTTT.

This chain connects TRBV20-1 to TRBJ2-5; D unclear. The CDR3 is 9 amino acids. CDR1 and CDR2 (germline): DFQATT, SNEGSKA (reference sequence). This CDR3 reads CSSPETQYF. DNA of the CDR3: TGCAGCTCGCCGGAGACCCAGTACTTC.

CDR3 DNA sequence: TGCGCCAGCAGCCAAGATTCTGCTAACTATGGCTACACCTTC. Amino acid sequence: CASSQDSANYGYTF. The chain links TRBV4-3 to TRBJ1-2, with D hard to call. V lost 0 bases and J lost 0, with 5 bases in between. This CDR3 spans 14 amino acids. Germline-derived CDR1 and CDR2 are LGHNA and YSLEER.

The J gene is TRBJ2-5, the V gene TRBV7-2; D not certain. V was clipped by 5 bases and J by 5 bases, with 12 bases between them. This CDR3 is built from 13 residues. CDR1 and CDR2 from the germline V gene are SGHTA and FQGNSA. CDR3 loop: CASSTRVGETQYF. The CDR3, as DNA: TGTGCCAGCAGCACCCGGGTAGGCGAGACCCAGTACTTC.

This clone showed up many times. The chain is built from TRBV7-9 and TRBJ2-3; 7 bases are a match to TRBD2. The length of the CDR3 is 15 residues. Germline CDR1 SEHNR, CDR2 FQNEAQ (reference sequence). The ends lost 3 bases at V and 1 base at J; junction bases unmatched: 4. The CDR3 loop reads CASSFVAGRTDTQYF. In nucleotides, the CDR3 is TGTGCCAGCAGCTTCGTAGCGGGCCGCACAGATACGCAGTATTTT.

This clone was recorded a few times. The chain couples TRBV4-2 to TRBJ2-7, with D unresolved. The CDR3 totals 12 residues. V was trimmed by 0 bases and J by 6 bases, leaving 6 bases between them. Looked up from germline, CDR1 is LGHNA and CDR2 is YNFKEQ. The CDR3 here is CASSQELGEQYF. The CDR3 region has the DNA TGTGCCAGCAGCCAAGAATTGGGCGAGCAGTACTTC.

The table lists this clone with a few counts. Sequence at one end of the junction differs from germline and may be a read error. The rearrangement links TRBV10-3 to TRBJ2-4; D might be TRBD1 or TRBD2, each matching 5 bases. This CDR3 spans 15 amino acids. The germline V gene encodes CDR1 ENHRY and CDR2 SYGVKD. CDR3 in amino acids: CASSERTGRENIQYF. The CDR3 nucleotides are TGTGCCAGCAGTGAAAGGACGGGACGGGAAAACATTCAGTACTTC.

This clone came up a few times. J is TRBJ2-1 and V is TRBV14, with 11 bases fitting TRBD1. V shed 3 bases and J 8 bases; nucleotides not matched to a gene: 6. This CDR3 comprises 15 residues. CDR1 and CDR2 from the germline V gene are SGHDN and FVKESK. CDR3 protein: CASSQWTGGKDEQFF. The DNA of the CDR3 is TGTGCCAGCAGCCAGTGGACAGGGGGCAAGGATGAGCAGTTCTTC. The whole variable domain, filled in from reference TRBV14 and TRBJ2-1, reads EAGVTQFPSHSVIEKGQTVTLRCDPISGHDNLYWYRRVMGKEIKFLLHFVKESKQDESGMPNNRFLAERTGGTYSTLKVQPAELEDSGVYFCASSQWTGGKDEQFFGPGTRLTVL.